This TCR beta chain was identified during a study of OX40 agonist ivuxolimab in advanced cancers. At the level of the study: Patients were dosed with the agonistic anti-OX40 (CD134) antibody ivuxolimab. The eligibility criteria allowed prior anti-PD-1, anti-PD-L1 or anti-CTLA-4 therapy, and approximately 42% had some. Patients were dosed intravenously with ivuxolimab at 0.01 to 10 mg/kg every 2 weeks.

Assay: immunoSEQ multiplex PCR; the TCRdb copy retains only in-frame clones and omits some. In the table there are under 95,000 clones, over 90% of which are singletons. The CDR3 runs 14 residues. The germline V gene has CDR1 PRHDT and CDR2 FYEKMQ (reference sequence). The germline V and J ends were trimmed by 5 bases and 6 bases, with 14 bases remaining between them. The input for sequencing was CD4+ or CD8+ T cells sorted from blood, taken in a trial of the OX40 agonist ivuxolimab. The receptor was isolated from an adult with an advanced solid tumor such as melanoma, head and neck, liver or kidney cancer. The chain employs TRBV13 and TRBJ2-4; the D call may be TRBD1 or TRBD2 (5 bases each). The CDR3 is CASSAGTPGNIQYF. CDR3 DNA: TGTGCCAGCAGCGCAGGGACCCCGGGAAACATTCAGTACTTC.